This TCR beta chain was identified during a study of T-cell memory formation after mild COVID-19. Overall study context: TCR clusters largely stayed donor specific. Study observations and caveats: CD8+ contracting clones occupied EMRA, while CD4+ ones occupied mainly CM and EM.

CDR3 length equals 16 residues. With V trimmed by 6 bases and J by 0 bases, 7 bases remained unmatched. One entry per CDR3 protein results from TCRdb running MiXCR on the 5' RACE reads. The profile shows roughly 190,000 distinct CDR3 sequences, 27% of them singletons. This clonotype has more than one count but fewer than ten. Antigen: not known. This receptor was identified in an adult woman who had mild COVID-19 (a few samples of this study predate the infection). Cell type and time point are not known. The chain joins TRBV12-3 or TRBV12-4 to TRBJ1-1, with TRBD1 matching over 10 bases. The sample comprised PBMCs or a T cell subset sorted from them (not recorded which). The DNA of the CDR3 is TGTGCCAGCAGACCCCCGGGACAGGGGATGAACACTGAAGCTTTCTTT. It specifies CASRPPGQGMNTEAFF.